Each of the 25 T cell receptor beta chains below was sequenced from the same sample in a study of human CD8 memory T cell subsets. By UMI-labeled 5' RACE, the TCR beta libraries were made. Reanalyzing the 5' RACE reads, TCRdb keeps one entry per CDR3 protein, without DNA. This sample's table reports around 10,000 distinct CDR3 sequences. Sequenced: CD8+ stem-like memory T cells (TSCM and TCM) sorted from PBMCs. Subset given: stem-like memory CD8 T cells (TSTEM), CCR7+ PD-1- TIGIT-. These receptors were obtained from a human donor in good health.

This rearrangement joins TRBV2 to TRBJ2-7. This CDR3 is built from 14 residues. The germline V gene has CDR1 SNHLY and CDR2 FYNNEI. This CDR3 reads CASRATESSYEQYF.

The V and J genes are TRBV29-1 and TRBJ2-2; TCRdb indicates TRBD1, and absent DNA this call remains unverified. The germline gives CDR1 SQVTM, CDR2 ANQGSEA. This CDR3 has 15 residues. The CDR3 sequence is CSARRAGGNTGELFF.

The V call is TRBV7-7, the J call TRBJ2-5; the D call of TRBD2 rests on TCRdb alone, since no DNA is present to check it. Germline V CDR1 and CDR2: SSHAT, FNYEAQ (reference sequence). This CDR3 is 13 amino acids long. The CDR3 loop reads CASSLDLAETQYF.

The chain uses TRBV30 and TRBJ2-7. CDR1 and CDR2 (germline): GTSNPN, SVGIG (reference sequence). This CDR3 has 13 amino acids. The CDR3 region is CAWSDQNSYEQYF.

The rearrangement uses TRBV5-1 and TRBJ2-3; the TCRdb call, TRBD2, lacks DNA for checking. Germline V gene lookup returns CDR1 SGHRS and CDR2 YFSETQ. The CDR3 is 14 amino acids. The CDR3 is CASSLVGLRDTQYF.

Its frequency marks this clonotype as medium-sized. V gene TRBV5-4 combines with J gene TRBJ2-7; as DNA is missing, the TRBD1 call by TCRdb cannot be tested. Germline CDR1 is SGHNT and CDR2 is YYREEE (reference sequence). This CDR3 comprises 15 residues. This CDR3 reads CASSPDRGRIYEQYF.

This chain connects TRBV27 to TRBJ2-3; there is no DNA to check the TCRdb D call of TRBD1. This CDR3 has 14 amino acids. In germline, CDR1 is MNHEY, CDR2 SMNVEV (reference sequence). CDR3 sequence: CASSSQTGIDTQYF.

The V gene is TRBV12-3 or TRBV12-4, the J gene TRBJ2-3; TCRdb's D call, TRBD1, is unchecked because there is no DNA. CDR3 length: 12 residues. Here the CDR3 reads CASSPTGDTQYF.

The V call is TRBV11-2, the J call TRBJ2-3; TCRdb outputs TRBD2, but without DNA this stays unchecked. Germline lookup yields CDR1 SGHAT and CDR2 FQNNGV. The CDR3 totals 16 residues. This CDR3 is CASSSRLAGATDTQYF.

V and J are TRBV19 and TRBJ1-3. Germline CDR1 is LNHDA and CDR2 is SQIVND (reference sequence). The CDR3 is 13 residues long. The CDR3 spells CASSLTAGNTIYF.

The genes are TRBV5-5 and TRBJ2-1; TCRdb's D call of TRBD1 is untestable without DNA. Germline CDR1 is SGHKS and CDR2 is YYEKEE (reference sequence). The CDR3 runs to 13 residues. The CDR3 protein is CASSWTDNNEQFF.

The rearrangement joins TRBV12-3 or TRBV12-4 to TRBJ2-3. The CDR3 sequence is 14 residues long. Here the CDR3 reads CASSLGGITDTQYF.

This clonotype ranks as medium-sized in terms of frequency. This chain links TRBV29-1 with TRBJ2-4; TCRdb's assignment of TRBD2 cannot be checked, as there is no DNA. Germline CDR1 reads SQVTM; CDR2 reads ANQGSEA. The CDR3 is 17 residues long. Here the CDR3 reads CSVTGLAGARGKNIQYF.

This sequence joins TRBV29-1 and TRBJ2-4; TCRdb picks TRBD1, but there is no DNA to check that call. The CDR3 has 16 amino acids. CDR1 is SQVTM and CDR2 is ANQGSEA in the germline V gene. This chain's CDR3 is CSAKEQGPLAKNIQYF.

The chain employs TRBV9 and TRBJ2-3; the TRBD2 assignment by TCRdb is unverifiable without DNA. CDR3 length: 15 amino acids. CDR1 is SGDLS and CDR2 is YYNGEE in the germline V gene. This CDR3 reads CASSEMGGGTDTQYF.

V gene TRBV12-3 or TRBV12-4 combines with J gene TRBJ2-7; TCRdb calls TRBD2, which cannot be checked without DNA. CDR3 length equals 15 residues. This CDR3 is CASSLRDRNGTGPYF.

V and J are TRBV23-1 and TRBJ2-7; TCRdb gives TRBD1 as the D gene, but with no DNA this cannot be confirmed. TRBV23-1 is designated an ORF whose function remains uncertain. The CDR3 contains 14 residues. The CDR3 loop is CASSPGWGSYEQYF.

The chain links TRBV5-4 to TRBJ1-1. Per germline, CDR1 SGHNT and CDR2 YYREEE (reference sequence). The CDR3 contains 14 residues. CDR3 sequence: CASSLELGHLEAFF.

V and J are TRBV24-1 and TRBJ2-7; TCRdb proposes TRBD1, but this gene call is untestable without DNA. Germline assignment: CDR1 KGHDR and CDR2 SFDVKD. The CDR3 sequence is 15 residues long. CDR3 protein: CATSERPGPHYEQYF.

V gene TRBV28 combines with J gene TRBJ2-3; TCRdb's D call, TRBD2, is unchecked because there is no DNA. CDR1 and CDR2 from the germline V gene are MDHEN and SYDVKM. This CDR3 is 18 amino acids long. CDR3 in amino acids: CASSPSGFAGPSTDTQYF.

The chain is built from TRBV7-8 and TRBJ1-3. This CDR3 has 12 residues. CDR1 is SGHVS, CDR2 FQNEAQ, per germline. The CDR3 protein is CASSLEGNTIYF.

The chain uses TRBV4-1 and TRBJ1-4; TCRdb's D gene call, TRBD1, goes unchecked for lack of DNA. The CDR3 contains 19 residues. Germline-derived CDR1 and CDR2 are MGHRA and YSYEKL. The CDR3 loop reads CASSQVGQRYTATNEKLFF.

The chain couples TRBV14 to TRBJ2-7. The CDR3 is 15 residues long. The germline gives CDR1 SGHDN, CDR2 FVKESK. This chain's CDR3 is CASSQDEALPYEQYF.

The genes are TRBV4-1 and TRBJ2-7. CDR3 length: 17 amino acids. From germline, CDR1 is MGHRA and CDR2 YSYEKL. The CDR3 loop is CASSPLSQDAIFYEQYF.

The chain uses TRBV7-9 and TRBJ2-3; TCRdb proposes TRBD1, but this gene call is untestable without DNA. The CDR3 has 15 amino acids. Per the germline V gene, CDR1 is SEHNR and CDR2 is FQNEAQ (reference sequence). CDR3 residues: CASSSTGVNTDTQYF. Complete variable domain (other parts from reference TRBV7-9 and TRBJ2-3): DTGVSQNPRHKITKRGQNVTFRCDPISEHNRLYWYRQTLGQGPEFLTYFQNEAQLEKSRLLSDRFSAERPKGSFSTLEIQRTEQGDSAMYLCASSSTGVNTDTQYFGPGTRLTVL.